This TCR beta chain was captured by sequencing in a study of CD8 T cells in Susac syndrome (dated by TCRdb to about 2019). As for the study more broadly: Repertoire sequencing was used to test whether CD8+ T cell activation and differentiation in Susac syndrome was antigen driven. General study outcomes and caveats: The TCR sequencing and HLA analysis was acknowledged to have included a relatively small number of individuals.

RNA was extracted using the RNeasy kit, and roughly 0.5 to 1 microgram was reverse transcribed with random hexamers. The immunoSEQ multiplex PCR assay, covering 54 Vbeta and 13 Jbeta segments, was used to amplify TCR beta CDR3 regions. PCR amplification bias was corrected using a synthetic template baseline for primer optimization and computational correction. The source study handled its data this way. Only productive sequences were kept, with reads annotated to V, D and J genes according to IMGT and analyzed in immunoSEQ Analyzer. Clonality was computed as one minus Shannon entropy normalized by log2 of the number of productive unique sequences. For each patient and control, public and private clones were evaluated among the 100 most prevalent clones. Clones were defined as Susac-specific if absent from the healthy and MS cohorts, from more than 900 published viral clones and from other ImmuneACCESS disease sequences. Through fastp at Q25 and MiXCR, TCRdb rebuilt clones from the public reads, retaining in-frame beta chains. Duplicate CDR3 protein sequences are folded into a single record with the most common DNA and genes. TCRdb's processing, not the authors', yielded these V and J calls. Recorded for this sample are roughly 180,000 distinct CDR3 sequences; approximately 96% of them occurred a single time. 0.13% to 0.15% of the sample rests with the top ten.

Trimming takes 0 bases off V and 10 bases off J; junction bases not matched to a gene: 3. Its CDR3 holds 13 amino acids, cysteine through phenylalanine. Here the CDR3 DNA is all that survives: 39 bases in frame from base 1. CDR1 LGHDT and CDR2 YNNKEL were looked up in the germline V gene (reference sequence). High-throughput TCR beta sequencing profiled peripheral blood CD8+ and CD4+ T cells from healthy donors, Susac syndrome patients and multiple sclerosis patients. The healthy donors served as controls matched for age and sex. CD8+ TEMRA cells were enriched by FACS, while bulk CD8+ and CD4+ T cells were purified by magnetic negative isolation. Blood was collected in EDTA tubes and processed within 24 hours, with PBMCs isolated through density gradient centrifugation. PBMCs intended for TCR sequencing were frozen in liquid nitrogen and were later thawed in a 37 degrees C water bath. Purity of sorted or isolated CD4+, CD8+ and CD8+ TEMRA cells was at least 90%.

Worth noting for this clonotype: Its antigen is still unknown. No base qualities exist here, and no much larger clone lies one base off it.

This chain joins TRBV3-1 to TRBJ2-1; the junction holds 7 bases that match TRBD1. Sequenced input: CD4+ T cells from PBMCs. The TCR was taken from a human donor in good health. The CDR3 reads CASSQERQGEQFF. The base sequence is TGTGCCAGCAGCCAAGAGAGACAGGGAGAGCAGTTCTTC.